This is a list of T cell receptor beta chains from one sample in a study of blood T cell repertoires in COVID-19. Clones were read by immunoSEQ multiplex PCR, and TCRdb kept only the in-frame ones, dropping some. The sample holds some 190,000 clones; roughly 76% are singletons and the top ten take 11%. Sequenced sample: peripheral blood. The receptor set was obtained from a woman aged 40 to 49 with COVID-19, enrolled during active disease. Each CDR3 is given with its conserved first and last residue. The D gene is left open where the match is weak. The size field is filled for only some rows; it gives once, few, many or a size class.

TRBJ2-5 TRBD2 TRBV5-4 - TGTGCCAGCAGCTTGGTAGCGGGGGCCCGCCAAGAGACCCAGTACTTC CASSLVAGARQETQYF
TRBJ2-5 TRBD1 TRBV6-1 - TGTGCCAGCAGTGAAAGAAGAGACAGGGGGAATCAAAACTTC CASSERRDRGNQNF
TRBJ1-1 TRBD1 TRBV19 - TGTGCCAGTAGTATAACCCCCCCGGGACAGGGGACATCTCTAAAGAACACTGAAGCTTTCTTT CASSITPPGQGTSLKNTEAFF
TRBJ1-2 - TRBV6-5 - TGTGCCAGCAAGCCAGGCATATCCGGATATGGCTACACCTTC CASKPGISGYGYTF
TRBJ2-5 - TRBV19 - TGTGCCAGTAGTCTCTCAGGCCGCGAGACCCAGTACTTC CASSLSGRETQYF
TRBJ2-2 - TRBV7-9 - TGTGCCAGCAGCGCGCCTCCCGCGACAGCGAACACCGGGGAGCTGTTTTTT CASSAPPATANTGELFF
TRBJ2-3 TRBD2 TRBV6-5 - TGTGCCAGCTGCGGGACTAGCGGAAGTACGCAGTATTTT CASCGTSGSTQYF
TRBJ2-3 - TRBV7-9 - TGTGCCAGCCCCCGGGACTCCGTCCCAGATACGCAGTATTTT CASPRDSVPDTQYF
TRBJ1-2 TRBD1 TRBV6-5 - TGTGCCAGCAGTCGAGAGGGGGCGGCTAACTATGGCTACACCTTC CASSREGAANYGYTF
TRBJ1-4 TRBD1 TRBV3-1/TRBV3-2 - TGTGCCAGCAGCCAAACGGACAGGGGGTATGAAAAACTGTTTTTT CASSQTDRGYEKLFF
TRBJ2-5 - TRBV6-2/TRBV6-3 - TGTGCCAGCAGTCTCGGGGAGCAAGAGACCCAGTACTTC CASSLGEQETQYF
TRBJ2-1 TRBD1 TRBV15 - TGTGCCACCAGCACCGGGACAGGGGGTGGGAATGAGCAGTTCTTC CATSTGTGGGNEQFF
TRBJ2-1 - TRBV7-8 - TGTGCCAGCAGCCGACTTTTCAATGAGCAGTTCTTC CASSRLFNEQFF
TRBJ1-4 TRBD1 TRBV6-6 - TGTGCCAGCAGTCGATCGGGACAGGGGGCGGAAAAACTGTTTTTT CASSRSGQGAEKLFF
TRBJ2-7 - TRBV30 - TGTGCCTGGAGTATTGCCCGCATGGCTGTTGGGGCTACCTACGAGCAGTACTTC CAWSIARMAVGATYEQYF
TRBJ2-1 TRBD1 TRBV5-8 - TGTGCCAGCAGCGGCATGGACAGGCTCAATGAGCAGTTCTTC CASSGMDRLNEQFF
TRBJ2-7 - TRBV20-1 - TGCAGTGCTAGTCTTCGCGGCACCCCCTACGAGCAGTACTTC CSASLRGTPYEQYF
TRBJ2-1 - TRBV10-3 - TGTGCCATAAGCCCGTACTCCTACAATGAGCAGTTCTTC CAISPYSYNEQFF
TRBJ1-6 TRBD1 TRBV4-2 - TGTGCCAGCAGCCAAGATCGGGGACAGGTTAATTCACCCCTCCACTTT CASSQDRGQVNSPLHF
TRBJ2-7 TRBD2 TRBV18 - TGTGCCAGCTCACCACCGGGGGGGGTTTACGAGCAGTACTTC CASSPPGGVYEQYF
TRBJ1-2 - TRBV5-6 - TGTGCCAGCAGCCGGGGACTGGGCTACACCTTC CASSRGLGYTF
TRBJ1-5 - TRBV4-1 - TGCGCCAGCAGCCAAGACGTCAGAAACGGCGGTCAGCCCCAGCATTTT CASSQDVRNGGQPQHF
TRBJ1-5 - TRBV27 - TGTGCCAGCAGTTTTGGGCAGGGTAGTCAGCCCCAGCATTTT CASSFGQGSQPQHF
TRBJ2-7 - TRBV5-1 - TGCGCCAGCAGCTTGTTGGACCTTTCGGAGGGGCAGTACTTC CASSLLDLSEGQYF
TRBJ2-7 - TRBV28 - TGTGCCAGCCTTCGGAGGAGCTCCTACGAGCAGTACTTC CASLRRSSYEQYF
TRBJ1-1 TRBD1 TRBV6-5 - TGTGCCAGCAGTTACTCGAGGACAGGGGAGGGCACTGAAGCTTTCTTT CASSYSRTGEGTEAFF
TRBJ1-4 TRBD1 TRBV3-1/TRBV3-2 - TGTGCCAGCAGCCAGGGACAGTGGGCAACTAATGAAAAACTGTTTTTT CASSQGQWATNEKLFF
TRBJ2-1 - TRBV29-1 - TGCAGCGTTGTCTTGAGGGGGGGTTACAATGAGCAGTTCTTC CSVVLRGGYNEQFF
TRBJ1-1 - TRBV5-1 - TGCGCCAGCAGCTTGACAGGCACTGAAGCTTTCTTT CASSLTGTEAFF
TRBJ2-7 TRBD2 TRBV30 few TGTGCCTGGGGACTAGCTAATAACTACGAGCAGTACTTC CAWGLANNYEQYF
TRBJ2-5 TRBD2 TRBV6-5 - TGTGCCAGCAGCCAGCGGACTAGCGGCTTAGAGACCCAGTACTTC CASSQRTSGLETQYF
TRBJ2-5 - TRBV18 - TGTGCCAGCTCACCGGAGGAGAAGACCCAGTACTTC CASSPEEKTQYF
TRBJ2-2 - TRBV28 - TGTGCCAGCAGTTGGTTGGGGGCGGGAGAAAACACCGGGGAGCTGTTTTTT CASSWLGAGENTGELFF
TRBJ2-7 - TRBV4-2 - TGTGCCAGCAGCCAAGATGGAGGGTTTGGGGACGAGCAGTACTTC CASSQDGGFGDEQYF
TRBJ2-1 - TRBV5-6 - TGTGCCAGCAGCTTGGCGGGGAGCTCCTACAATGAGCAGTTCTTC CASSLAGSSYNEQFF
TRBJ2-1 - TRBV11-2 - TGTGCCAGCAGTACGAGGCGGGGGCGGGCTGAGCAGTTCTTC CASSTRRGRAEQFF
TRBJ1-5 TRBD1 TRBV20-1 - TGCAGTGCTAGTTCAGGGGGTAGCAATCAGCCCCAGCATTTT CSASSGGSNQPQHF
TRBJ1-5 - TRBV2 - TGTGCCAGCAGTGTCGAGTTGCACTATCAGCCCCAGCATTTT CASSVELHYQPQHF
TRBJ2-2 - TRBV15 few TGTGCCACCAGCAGAGATAGTACGCGGGAGCTGTTTTTT CATSRDSTRELFF
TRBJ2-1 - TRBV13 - TGTGCCAGCAGCCTAGGGCGGGGCCCCTACAATGAGCAGTTCTTC CASSLGRGPYNEQFF
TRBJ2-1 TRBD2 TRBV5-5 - TGTGCCAGCAGCTTGGCGGGACTAGCGGGTTACAATGAGCAGTTCTTC CASSLAGLAGYNEQFF
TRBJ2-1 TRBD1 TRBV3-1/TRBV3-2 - TGTGCCAGCAGCCAAGACTCAGGGACAGAGTTCTTC CASSQDSGTEFF
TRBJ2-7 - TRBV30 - TGTGCCTACAGGCTCCCGAGGAAATACGAGCAGTACTTC CAYRLPRKYEQYF
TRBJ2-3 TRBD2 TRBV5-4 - TGTGCCAGCAGCTTGGGGATTCGACTAGCGGGTGGATCTAGCACAGATACGCAGTATTTT CASSLGIRLAGGSSTDTQYF
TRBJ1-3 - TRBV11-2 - TGTGCCAGCAGCTTAGAGCGCTCTGGAAACACCATATATTTT CASSLERSGNTIYF
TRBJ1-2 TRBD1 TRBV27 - TGTGCCAGCAGCTCGTCTTTATTACCGGGACAGGGAGTACAAGGCTACACCTTC CASSSSLLPGQGVQGYTF
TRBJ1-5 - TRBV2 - TGTGCCAGCACCAAGGGTCAGGGAAATCAGCCCCAGCATTTT CASTKGQGNQPQHF
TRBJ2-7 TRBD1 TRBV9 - TGTGCCAGCAGCGTAGGCACAGGGGGTAACCACGAGCAGTACTTC CASSVGTGGNHEQYF
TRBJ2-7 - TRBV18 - TGTGCCAGCTCACGTTCGGGTGGCTACGAGCAGTACTTC CASSRSGGYEQYF
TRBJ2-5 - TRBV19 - TGTGCCAGTAGTGGGACGAGGGGGGAGACCCAGTACTTC CASSGTRGETQYF
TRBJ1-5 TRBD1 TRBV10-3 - TGTGCCATCAAGGGACAGGGAGAAGGGCAGCCCCAGCATTTT CAIKGQGEGQPQHF
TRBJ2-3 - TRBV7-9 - TGTGCCAGCAGCTTAAGCGGGCCCACAGATACGCAGTATTTT CASSLSGPTDTQYF
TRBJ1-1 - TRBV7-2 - TGTGCCAGCAGCTTTGGGACACGCTTTGGTAACACTGAAGCTTTCTTT CASSFGTRFGNTEAFF
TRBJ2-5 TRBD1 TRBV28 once TGTGCCAGCAGCGTGGACAGGGTGATGGAGACCCAGTACTTC CASSVDRVMETQYF
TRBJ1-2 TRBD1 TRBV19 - TGTGCCAGTAGTAGAACAGGGGAAGGCAACTATGGCTACACCTTC CASSRTGEGNYGYTF
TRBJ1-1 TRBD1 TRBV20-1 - TGCAGTGCTAGTAACAGCGACAGGGTTGGAACTGAAGCTTTCTTT CSASNSDRVGTEAFF
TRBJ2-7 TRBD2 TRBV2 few TGTGCCAGCAGTGGGGCTAGCGGGAGGGGCGAGCAGTACTTC CASSGASGRGEQYF